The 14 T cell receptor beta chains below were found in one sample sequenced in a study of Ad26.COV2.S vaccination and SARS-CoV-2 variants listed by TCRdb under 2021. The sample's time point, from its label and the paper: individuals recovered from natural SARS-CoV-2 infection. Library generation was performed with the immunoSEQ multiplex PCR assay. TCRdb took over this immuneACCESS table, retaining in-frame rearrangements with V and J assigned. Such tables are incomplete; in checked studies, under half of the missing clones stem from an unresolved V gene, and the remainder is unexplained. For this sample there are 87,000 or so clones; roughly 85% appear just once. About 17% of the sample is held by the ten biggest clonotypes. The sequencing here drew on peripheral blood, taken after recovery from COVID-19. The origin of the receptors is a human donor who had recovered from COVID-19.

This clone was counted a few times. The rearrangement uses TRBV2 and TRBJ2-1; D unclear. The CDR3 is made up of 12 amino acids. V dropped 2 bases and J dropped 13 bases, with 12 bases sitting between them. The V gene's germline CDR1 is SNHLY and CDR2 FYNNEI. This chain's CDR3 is CASSELRTEQFF. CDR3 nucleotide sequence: TGTGCCAGCAGTGAATTGCGGACGGAACAGTTCTTC. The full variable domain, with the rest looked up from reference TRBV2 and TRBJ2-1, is EPEVTQTPSHQVTQMGQEVILRCVPISNHLYFYWYRQILGQKVEFLVSFYNNEISEKSEIFDDQFSVERPDGSNFTLKIRSTKLEDSAMYFCASSELRTEQFFGPGTRLTVL.

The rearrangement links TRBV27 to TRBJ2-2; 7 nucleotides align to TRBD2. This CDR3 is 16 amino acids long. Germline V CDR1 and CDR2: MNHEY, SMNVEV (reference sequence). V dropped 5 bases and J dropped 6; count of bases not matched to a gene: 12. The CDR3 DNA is TGTGCCAGCAGTCCGTTCGGCGGGAGAGCGGCCGGGGAGCTGTTTTTT. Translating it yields CASSPFGGRAAGELFF.

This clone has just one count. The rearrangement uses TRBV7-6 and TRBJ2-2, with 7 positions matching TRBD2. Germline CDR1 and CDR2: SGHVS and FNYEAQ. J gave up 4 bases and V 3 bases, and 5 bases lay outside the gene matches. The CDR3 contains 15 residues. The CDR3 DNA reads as TGTGCCAGCAGCTTTGAGGGAGGGCCCACCGGGGAGCTGTTTTTT. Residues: CASSFEGGPTGELFF.

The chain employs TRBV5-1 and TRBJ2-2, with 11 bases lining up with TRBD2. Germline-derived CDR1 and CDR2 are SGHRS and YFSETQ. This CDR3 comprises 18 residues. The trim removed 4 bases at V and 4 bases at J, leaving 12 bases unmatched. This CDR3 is CASSGFGLAGGVTGELFF. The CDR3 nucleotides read TGCGCCAGCAGCGGATTCGGACTAGCGGGTGGAGTCACCGGGGAGCTGTTTTTT.

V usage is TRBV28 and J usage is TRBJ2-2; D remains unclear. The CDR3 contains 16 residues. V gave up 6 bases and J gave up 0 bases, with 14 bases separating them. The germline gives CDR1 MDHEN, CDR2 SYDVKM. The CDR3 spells CASSYVSVSNTGELFF. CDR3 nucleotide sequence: TGTGCCAGCAGCTACGTGTCGGTATCGAACACCGGGGAGCTGTTTTTT.

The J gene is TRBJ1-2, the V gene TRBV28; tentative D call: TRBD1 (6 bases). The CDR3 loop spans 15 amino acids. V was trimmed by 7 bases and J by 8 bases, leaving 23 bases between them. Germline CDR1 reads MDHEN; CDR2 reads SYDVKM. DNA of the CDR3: TGTGCCAGCACACTACCAGGGGTTGGGGCCGAGGGCTACACCTTC. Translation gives CASTLPGVGAEGYTF.

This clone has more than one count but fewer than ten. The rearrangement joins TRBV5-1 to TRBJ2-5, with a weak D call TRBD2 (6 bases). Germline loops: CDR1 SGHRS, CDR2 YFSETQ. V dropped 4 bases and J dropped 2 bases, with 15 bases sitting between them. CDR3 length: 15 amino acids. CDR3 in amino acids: CASSAFGGQQETQYF. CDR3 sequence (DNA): TGCGCCAGCAGCGCCTTTGGAGGGCAGCAAGAGACCCAGTACTTC.

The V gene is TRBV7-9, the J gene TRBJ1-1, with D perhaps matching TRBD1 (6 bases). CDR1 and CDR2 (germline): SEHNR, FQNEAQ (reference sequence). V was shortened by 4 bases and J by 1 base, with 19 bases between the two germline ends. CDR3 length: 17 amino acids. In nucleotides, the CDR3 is TGTGCCAGCAGCTCCCTGAGGGCAGGGGAGTCGAACACTGAAGCTTTCTTT. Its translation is CASSSLRAGESNTEAFF.

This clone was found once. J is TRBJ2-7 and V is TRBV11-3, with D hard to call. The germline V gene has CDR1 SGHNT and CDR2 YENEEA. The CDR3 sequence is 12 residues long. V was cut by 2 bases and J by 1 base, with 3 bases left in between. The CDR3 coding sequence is TGTGCCAGCAGCTTACCTTCCTACGAGCAGTACTTC. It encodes CASSLPSYEQYF.

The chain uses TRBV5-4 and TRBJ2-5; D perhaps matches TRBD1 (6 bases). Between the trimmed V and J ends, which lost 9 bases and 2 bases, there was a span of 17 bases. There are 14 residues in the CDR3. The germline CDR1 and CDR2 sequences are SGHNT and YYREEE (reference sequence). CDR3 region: CATETEDRQETQYF. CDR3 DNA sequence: TGTGCCACCGAAACGGAGGACAGACAAGAGACCCAGTACTTC.

CDR3 nucleotide sequence: TGTGCCTCGGGGAGGGGGCTGGGCGGGGAGCTGTTTTTT. Its protein is CASGRGLGGELFF. This chain uses TRBV15 with TRBJ2-2; D may be TRBD1 or TRBD2 (7 bases each). V was clipped by 11 bases and J by 7 bases, with 17 bases between them. The CDR3 consists of 13 residues. Germline lookup yields CDR1 LNHNV and CDR2 YYDKDF (reference sequence).

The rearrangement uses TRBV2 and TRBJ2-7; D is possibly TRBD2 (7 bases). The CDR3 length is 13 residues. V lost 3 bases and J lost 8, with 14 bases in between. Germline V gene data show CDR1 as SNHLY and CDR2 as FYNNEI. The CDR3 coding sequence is TGTGCCAGCAGTGAGTTGGGGGGGGCAAAGCAGTACTTC. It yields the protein CASSELGGAKQYF.

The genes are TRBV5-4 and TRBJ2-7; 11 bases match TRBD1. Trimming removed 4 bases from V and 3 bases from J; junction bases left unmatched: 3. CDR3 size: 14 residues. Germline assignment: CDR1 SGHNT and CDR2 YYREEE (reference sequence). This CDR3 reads CASSDGTGGYEQYF. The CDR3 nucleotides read TGTGCCAGCAGCGACGGGACAGGGGGCTACGAGCAGTACTTC.

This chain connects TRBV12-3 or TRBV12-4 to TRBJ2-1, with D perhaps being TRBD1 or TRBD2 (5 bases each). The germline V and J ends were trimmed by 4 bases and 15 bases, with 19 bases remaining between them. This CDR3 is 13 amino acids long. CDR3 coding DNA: TGTGCCAGCAGTTCCATCTCCGGGACCCACCGGTTCTTC. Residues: CASSSISGTHRFF.